Below, 32 T cell receptor beta chains from the same sample are listed, as sequenced in a study of blood T cells in healthy people across ages. Sample-barcoded 5' priming and a J-beta primer mix drove a second PCR of roughly 7 to 11 cycles. TCRdb reprocessed the 5' RACE reads via MiXCR and lists one record per CDR3 protein. The sample carries hundreds of thousands of distinct CDR3 sequences, 45% to 70% recorded once. Sample: blood. These receptors were taken from a man aged 35-49 years in good health.

This chain connects TRBV29-1 to TRBJ2-4; TRBD1 matches 7 bases. The end of the DNA is better explained by TRBJ2-7, so the J call may be wrong. The length of the CDR3 is 14 residues. Germline V gene lookup returns CDR1 SQVTM and CDR2 ANQGSEA. The CDR3 sequence is CSVTRDSQSYEQYF. The CDR3 nucleotides are TGCAGCGTTACCCGGGACAGTCAATCCTACGAGCAGTACTTC.

In DNA form, the CDR3 reads TGTGCCAGCAGAGCGGGATCCCCAGTTAACTCCTACAATGAGCAGTACTTC. This gives the protein CASRAGSPVNSYNEQYF. The chain couples TRBV6-4 to TRBJ2-7; 7 nucleotides align to TRBD2. Germline V gene sequence: CDR1 MRHNA, CDR2 SNTAGT. The CDR3 is 17 amino acids. V trimming: 6 bases; J trimming: 7 bases; junction bases outside the gene matches: 21.

The chain uses TRBV7-3 and TRBJ2-1, with TRBD2 matching over 12 bases. The germline V gene has CDR1 SGHTA and CDR2 FQGTGA. The CDR3 sequence is 17 residues long. The V and J ends lost 5 bases and 9 bases, in that order; junction bases with no gene match: 14. CDR3 loop: CASSPEPLAGGPGEQFF. The CDR3 bases are TGTGCCAGCAGCCCAGAACCCCTAGCGGGGGGGCCCGGTGAGCAGTTCTTC.

This clonotype was observed a handful of times. The CDR3 DNA sequence: TGCAGTGCAATCCGGGACTTCTACAATGAGCAGTTCTTC. This codes for CSAIRDFYNEQFF. The chain links TRBV20-1 to TRBJ2-1; D perhaps matches TRBD2 (6 bases). Germline V gives CDR1 DFQATT, CDR2 SNEGSKA (reference sequence). V was pared by 6 bases and J by 3 bases, with 12 bases between. The CDR3 loop spans 13 amino acids.

This clonotype was recorded a few times. V usage is TRBV20-1 and J usage is TRBJ2-5, with TRBD1 identical over 7 bases. With 7 bases clipped from V and 5 bases from J, the junction kept 10 bases outside the gene matches. Germline loops: CDR1 DFQATT, CDR2 SNEGSKA (reference sequence). The CDR3 sequence is 13 residues long. The CDR3 DNA follows: TGCAGTGGAACTAGGGGGCAGGGGGAGACCCAGTACTTC. Protein: CSGTRGQGETQYF.

The V and J genes are TRBV28 and TRBJ2-2, with 10 bases that match TRBD1. The germline gives CDR1 MDHEN, CDR2 SYDVKM. V shed 6 bases and J 7 bases; nucleotides not matched to a gene: 11. The CDR3 covers 16 residues. The CDR3 here is CASRRTGTGVGGELFF. The CDR3 bases are TGTGCCAGCAGACGGACCGGGACAGGGGTTGGCGGGGAGCTGTTTTTT.

This sequence joins TRBV12-3 or TRBV12-4 and TRBJ2-1; 9 nucleotides agree with TRBD2. J lost 10 bases, V lost 6 bases, and 7 bases had no gene match. The CDR3 sequence is 13 residues long. CDR3 in DNA: TGTGCCAGCAGAGTGGCGGGAGGGCACGAGCAGTTCTTC. Its translation is CASRVAGGHEQFF.

The J gene is TRBJ2-2, the V gene TRBV7-9; possible D gene TRBD1, 6 bases. The CDR3 length is 17 residues. Germline V gene data show CDR1 as SEHNR and CDR2 as FQNEAQ (reference sequence). With 1 base removed from V and 0 bases from J, the gap between germline ends came to 12 bases. The CDR3 loop is CASSLGFRGPNTGELFF. The CDR3 region has the DNA TGTGCCAGCAGCTTAGGATTCAGGGGACCGAACACCGGGGAGCTGTTTTTT.

The CDR3 DNA reads as TGTGCCAGCAGCTCCGAATCCTATACGCAGTATTTT. This encodes CASSSESYTQYF. The genes are TRBV11-3 and TRBJ2-3, with D unclear. Germline V CDR1 and CDR2: SGHNT, YENEEA. The CDR3 is made up of 12 amino acids. V was clipped by 4 bases and J by 7 bases, with 9 bases between them.

A word on this clonotype: Since a much larger clone is just one base distant, this may be a read error. The chain recombines TRBV4-2 with TRBJ2-7, with D maybe TRBD2 (6 bases). The CDR3 runs to 16 residues. Germline loops: CDR1 LGHNA, CDR2 YNFKEQ. CDR3 protein: CAGSQVWQRVKYEQYF. The DNA for the CDR3 is TGTGCCGGCAGCCAAGTCTGGCAGCGGGTGAAGTACGAGCAGTACTTC.

This clonotype was counted a few times. The rearrangement uses TRBV2 and TRBJ2-7; no reliable D call. The CDR3 is 12 residues long. CDR1 is SNHLY and CDR2 is FYNNEI in the germline V gene. V gave up 0 bases and J gave up 4 bases, with 4 bases separating them. CDR3 DNA: TGTGCCAGCAGTGAAGCTGATTACGAGCAGTACTTC. Protein: CASSEADYEQYF. Using reference TRBV2 and TRBJ2-7 for the parts outside the CDR3, the full variable domain is EPEVTQTPSHQVTQMGQEVILRCVPISNHLYFYWYRQILGQKVEFLVSFYNNEISEKSEIFDDQFSVERPDGSNFTLKIRSTKLEDSAMYFCASSEADYEQYFGPGTRLTVT.

This clonotype was seen a single time. CDR3 bases: TGTGCCAGCAGGACGGACAGGGGGGAAGAGACCCAGTACTTC. Translation: CASRTDRGEETQYF. This rearrangement joins TRBV12-3 or TRBV12-4 to TRBJ2-5, with TRBD1 identical over 10 bases. The CDR3 covers 14 residues. Unmatched junction bases numbered 4, after V lost 6 bases and J lost 3 bases.

V is TRBV10-3 and J is TRBJ2-7; 7 bases match TRBD1. Germline V CDR1 and CDR2: ENHRY, SYGVKD. This CDR3 is 13 amino acids long. Trimming at V came to 8 bases and at J to 6 bases, leaving 10 bases not matched to a gene. Here the CDR3 DNA reads TGTGCCATCCGGGACAGTATGCCCCTCGAGCAGTACTTC. Translating it yields CAIRDSMPLEQYF.

The chain employs TRBV29-1 and TRBJ2-3; the match to TRBD2 covers 11 bases. Germline V CDR1 and CDR2: SQVTM, ANQGSEA. The CDR3 loop spans 15 amino acids. V trimming: 6 bases; J trimming: 1 base; junction bases outside the gene matches: 6. Here the CDR3 reads CSVSGTSGRTDTQYF. The CDR3, as DNA: TGCAGCGTGTCCGGGACTAGCGGCCGCACAGATACGCAGTATTTT.

The chain joins TRBV10-3 to TRBJ2-7; unclear D gene. The ends were cut back, 6 bases at V and 3 bases at J, with 6 bases in the middle. The CDR3 is made up of 11 amino acids. Germline V lookup: CDR1 ENHRY, CDR2 SYGVKD. The CDR3 loop is CAISLDYEQYF. CDR3 DNA sequence: TGTGCCATCAGCCTCGACTACGAGCAGTACTTC.

The V and J genes are TRBV12-3 or TRBV12-4 and TRBJ2-3; 7 bases map to TRBD2. The CDR3 covers 15 residues. Unmatched junction bases numbered 14, after V lost 8 bases and J lost 6 bases. In DNA, the CDR3 is TGTGCCAGCTCAAAATCGCGGGGGACCTTTGATACGCAGTATTTT. Protein sequence: CASSKSRGTFDTQYF.

This clonotype was seen once. This chain links TRBV25-1 with TRBJ2-1; D unresolved. This CDR3 has 14 amino acids. Trimming pared 9 bases from V and 0 bases from J, leaving 12 bases between. CDR1 and CDR2 from the germline V gene are MGHDK and SYGVNS. This chain's CDR3 is CASGEEDSYNEQFF. The DNA of the CDR3 is TGTGCCAGTGGGGAAGAGGACTCCTACAATGAGCAGTTCTTC.

The chain couples TRBV10-3 to TRBJ2-4; 9 bases fit TRBD1. Germline lookup yields CDR1 ENHRY and CDR2 SYGVKD. The junction had 9 bases not matched to a gene; V was cut back by 2 bases and J by 1 base. CDR3 length: 18 residues. CDR3 in DNA: TGTGCCATCAGTGAGGGGACAGGGTCCTATATTGCCAAAAACATTCAGTACTTC. This sequence encodes CAISEGTGSYIAKNIQYF.

This clonotype was recorded a few times. J is TRBJ2-5 and V is TRBV7-9; 7 nucleotides match TRBD2. Germline V gene lookup returns CDR1 SEHNR and CDR2 FQNEAQ (reference sequence). The CDR3 totals 14 residues. V trimming: 2 bases; J trimming: 7 bases; junction bases outside the gene matches: 7. The CDR3 region has the DNA TGTGCCAGCAGCTTAAGTGGACTAGGGGCGACCCAGTACTTC. Amino acids: CASSLSGLGATQYF.

This chain joins TRBV28 and TRBJ1-2, with D unresolved. Trimming cost V 6 bases and J 3 bases, with 17 bases left between them. The CDR3 is 15 residues long. Germline-derived CDR1 and CDR2 are MDHEN and SYDVKM. In DNA form, the CDR3 reads TGTGCCAGCAGGGCCTCCCACGGGAGCGACTATGGCTACACCTTC. Translation: CASRASHGSDYGYTF.

The chain has TRBV27 and TRBJ2-5; no definite D call. The germline gives CDR1 MNHEY, CDR2 SMNVEV (reference sequence). The V and J ends lost 6 bases and 5 bases respectively, with 7 bases between them. This CDR3 is built from 11 residues. The CDR3 DNA reads TGTGCCAGCAGGGTGAGCGAGACCCAGTACTTC. It yields the protein CASRVSETQYF.

This clonotype appeared a single time. The J gene is TRBJ1-5, the V gene TRBV12-3 or TRBV12-4; D might be TRBD1 (6 bases). This CDR3 spans 15 amino acids. Trimming took 2 bases from V and 5 from J, leaving 13 bases between them. CDR3 in amino acids: CASSLRGSGYQPQHF. The CDR3, as DNA: TGTGCCAGCAGTTTAAGGGGGTCAGGGTATCAGCCCCAGCATTTT.

This clonotype was seen only a few times. This chain connects TRBV6-2 or TRBV6-3 to TRBJ2-5; TRBD1 matches 9 bases. Judging by the DNA end, TRBJ2-7 fits better; the J call may be wrong. The CDR3 extends over 15 amino acids. Germline V lookup: CDR1 MNHEY, CDR2 SVGEGT. DNA for the CDR3: TGTGCCAGCAAACCCGGACAGGGGACGAACTTCGAGCAGTACTTC. Translating it yields CASKPGQGTNFEQYF.

The chain joins TRBV9 to TRBJ1-4; D ambiguous. V lost 1 base and J 4 bases, leaving 8 bases between the germline ends. Germline V gives CDR1 SGDLS, CDR2 YYNGEE. This CDR3 region has 14 residues. In DNA form, the CDR3 reads TGTGCCAGCAGCGTACAATGGGGTAATGAAAAACTGTTTTTT. Its protein is CASSVQWGNEKLFF.

This clonotype was detected a few times. This sequence joins TRBV27 and TRBJ1-2, with 10 positions matching TRBD1. V dropped 10 bases and J dropped 6; count of bases not matched to a gene: 8. The length of the CDR3 is 13 residues. Germline lookup yields CDR1 MNHEY and CDR2 SMNVEV (reference sequence). CDR3 amino acids: CATSHGTGDGYTF. CDR3 coding DNA: TGTGCCACCTCCCACGGGACAGGGGATGGCTACACCTTC.

This clonotype showed up just a few times. This sequence joins TRBV20-1 and TRBJ2-7; TRBD2 matches at 8 bases. Germline V CDR1 and CDR2: DFQATT, SNEGSKA (reference sequence). The CDR3 loop spans 19 amino acids. V shed 0 bases and J 4 bases; nucleotides not matched to a gene: 20. The CDR3 nucleotides read TGCAGTGCTAGAGATGCGCGGGCTAGCGGGCCCCCGGCTTCATACGAGCAGTACTTC. It specifies CSARDARASGPPASYEQYF.

The CDR3: CASSSTLGYEQYF. The DNA of the CDR3 is TGTGCCAGCAGCTCAACCCTAGGCTACGAGCAGTACTTC. This chain links TRBV7-2 with TRBJ2-4; the D is unclear. The DNA end is more similar to TRBJ2-7, so the J call may be wrong. CDR3 length equals 13 residues. Germline V gene data show CDR1 as SGHTA and CDR2 as FQGNSA.

This clonotype was counted a single time. The chain couples TRBV12-3 or TRBV12-4 to TRBJ2-7; TRBD1 matches at 8 bases. The V segment lost 4 bases and the J segment 1 base; nucleotides outside the gene matches: 3. There are 14 residues in the CDR3. The CDR3 loop reads CASSWDRSSYEQYF. The CDR3 bases are TGTGCCAGCAGTTGGGACAGGAGTTCCTACGAGCAGTACTTC.

The chain carries TRBV11-3 and TRBJ2-1, with 12 positions matching TRBD1. The CDR3 extends over 19 amino acids. Trimming at V came to 2 bases and at J to 1 base, leaving 9 bases not matched to a gene. Germline V gives CDR1 SGHNT, CDR2 YENEEA. The CDR3 coding sequence is TGTGCCAGCAGCTTACGGGACAGGGGGCGCGCGGAATCCTACAATGAGCAGTTCTTC. Protein product: CASSLRDRGRAESYNEQFF. Combining the CDR3 with reference TRBV11-3 and TRBJ2-1 gives the whole variable domain EAGVVQSPRYKIIEKKQPVAFWCNPISGHNTLYWYLQNLGQGPELLIRYENEEAVDDSQLPKDRFSAERLKGVDSTLKIQPAELGDSAVYLCASSLRDRGRAESYNEQFFGPGTRLTVL.

In this sample, this clonotype turned up a few times. The genes are TRBV12-5 and TRBJ2-4, with TRBD2 matching over 8 bases. CDR3 length equals 13 residues. Unmatched junction bases numbered 1, after V lost 7 bases and J lost 2 bases. The germline gives CDR1 LGHNT, CDR2 FRNRAP. CDR3 sequence reads: CASAGGSKNIQYF. CDR3 nucleotide sequence: TGTGCTAGTGCGGGGGGGTCCAAAAACATTCAGTACTTC.

The rearrangement links TRBV4-1 to TRBJ2-7; D is ambiguous. Germline lookup yields CDR1 MGHRA and CDR2 YSYEKL. CDR3 length: 12 amino acids. Trimming took 3 bases from V and 7 from J, leaving 10 bases between them. The DNA of the CDR3 is TGCGCCAGCAGCCATGAAGCGCGGGAGCAGTACTTC. This codes for CASSHEAREQYF.

This clonotype came up a few times. CDR3 DNA: TGCGCCAGCAGCTCAGACGGCAGGGAGGGGGGCAGTGAGCAGTTCTTC. Protein: CASSSDGREGGSEQFF. The V gene is TRBV5-1, the J gene TRBJ2-1, with D perhaps matching TRBD2 (7 bases). Per germline, CDR1 SGHRS and CDR2 YFSETQ. The CDR3 spans 16 residues. Trimming removed 3 bases from V and 9 bases from J, with 22 bases in between.